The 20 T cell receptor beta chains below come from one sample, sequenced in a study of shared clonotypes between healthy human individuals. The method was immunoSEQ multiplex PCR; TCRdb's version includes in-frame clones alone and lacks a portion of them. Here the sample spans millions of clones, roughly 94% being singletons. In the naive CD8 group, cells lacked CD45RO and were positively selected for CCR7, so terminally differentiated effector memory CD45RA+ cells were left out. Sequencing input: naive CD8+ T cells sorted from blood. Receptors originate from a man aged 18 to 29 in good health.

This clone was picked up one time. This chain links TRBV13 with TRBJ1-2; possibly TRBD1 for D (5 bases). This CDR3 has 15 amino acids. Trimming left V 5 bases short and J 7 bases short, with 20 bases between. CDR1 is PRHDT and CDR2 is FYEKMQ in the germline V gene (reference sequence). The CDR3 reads CASSQHGAILAGYTF. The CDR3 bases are TGTGCCAGCAGCCAACACGGGGCAATACTGGCTGGCTACACCTTC.

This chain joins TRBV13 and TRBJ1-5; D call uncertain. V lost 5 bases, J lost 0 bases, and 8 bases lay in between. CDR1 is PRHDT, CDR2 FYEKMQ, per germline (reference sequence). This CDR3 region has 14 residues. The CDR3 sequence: CASSAFNSNQPQHF. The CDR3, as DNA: TGTGCCAGCAGCGCGTTTAATAGCAATCAGCCCCAGCATTTT.

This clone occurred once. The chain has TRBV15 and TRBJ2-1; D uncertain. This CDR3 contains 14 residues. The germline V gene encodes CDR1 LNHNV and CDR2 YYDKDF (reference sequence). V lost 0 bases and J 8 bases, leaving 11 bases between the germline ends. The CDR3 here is CATSRDATPDEQFF. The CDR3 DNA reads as TGTGCCACCAGCAGAGACGCGACTCCAGATGAGCAGTTCTTC.

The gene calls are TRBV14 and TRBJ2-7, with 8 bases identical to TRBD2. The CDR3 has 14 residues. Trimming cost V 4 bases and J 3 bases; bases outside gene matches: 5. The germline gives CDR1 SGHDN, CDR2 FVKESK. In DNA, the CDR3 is TGTGCCAGCAGCCCGCTAGCGGGCGTCTACGAGCAGTACTTC. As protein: CASSPLAGVYEQYF.

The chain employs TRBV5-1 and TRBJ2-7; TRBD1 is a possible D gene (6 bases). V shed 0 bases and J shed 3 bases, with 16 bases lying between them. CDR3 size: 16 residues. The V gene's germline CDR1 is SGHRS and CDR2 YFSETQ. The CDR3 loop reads CASSLDDRFSLYEQYF. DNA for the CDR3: TGCGCCAGCAGCTTGGACGACAGGTTCAGCCTCTACGAGCAGTACTTC.

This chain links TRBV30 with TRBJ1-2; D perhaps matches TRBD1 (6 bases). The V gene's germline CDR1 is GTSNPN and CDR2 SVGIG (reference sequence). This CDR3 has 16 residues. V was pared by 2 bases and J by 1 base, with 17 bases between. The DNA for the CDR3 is TGTGCCTGGAGTCTATATTTCGAGGGGGATAACTATGGCTACACCTTC. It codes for CAWSLYFEGDNYGYTF.

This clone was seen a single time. Here the CDR3 DNA reads TGTGCCAGCAGTGACTTTAGCGGCGATGATACGCAGTATTTT. This gives the protein CASSDFSGDDTQYF. The rearrangement uses TRBV6-4 and TRBJ2-3, with D possibly matching TRBD2 (6 bases). This CDR3 is built from 14 residues. The V end lost 1 base, the J end lost 6 bases, and 11 bases lay between the germline ends. CDR1 and CDR2 from the germline V gene are MRHNA and SNTAGT.

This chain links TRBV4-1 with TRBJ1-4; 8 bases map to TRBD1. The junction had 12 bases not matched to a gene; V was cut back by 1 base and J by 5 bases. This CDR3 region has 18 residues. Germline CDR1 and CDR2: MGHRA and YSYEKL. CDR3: CASSQVGTGLRENEKLFF. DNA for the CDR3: TGCGCCAGCAGCCAAGTAGGGACAGGTCTGAGGGAAAATGAAAAACTGTTTTTT.

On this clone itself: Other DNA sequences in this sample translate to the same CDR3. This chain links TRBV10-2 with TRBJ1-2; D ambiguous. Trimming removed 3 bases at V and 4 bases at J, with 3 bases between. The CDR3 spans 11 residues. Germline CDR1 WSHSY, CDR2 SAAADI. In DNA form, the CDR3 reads TGCGCCAGCAGTGACTCCTATGGCTACACCTTC. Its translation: CASSDSYGYTF.

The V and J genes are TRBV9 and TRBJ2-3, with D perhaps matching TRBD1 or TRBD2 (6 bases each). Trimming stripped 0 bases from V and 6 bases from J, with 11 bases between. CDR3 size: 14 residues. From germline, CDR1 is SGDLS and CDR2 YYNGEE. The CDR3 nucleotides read TGTGCCAGCAGCGTAGCGGGGGCCCTGGATACGCAGTATTTT. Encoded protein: CASSVAGALDTQYF.

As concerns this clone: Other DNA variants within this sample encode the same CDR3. The CDR3: CASSLAGDNEQFF. The CDR3 DNA reads TGTGCCAGCAGCCTCGCTGGGGACAATGAGCAGTTCTTC. The chain couples TRBV27 to TRBJ2-1; D not certain. The CDR3 sequence is 13 residues long. Trimming took off 6 bases at V and 5 bases at J, with 11 bases between the two ends. Germline CDR1 reads MNHEY; CDR2 reads SMNVEV (reference sequence).

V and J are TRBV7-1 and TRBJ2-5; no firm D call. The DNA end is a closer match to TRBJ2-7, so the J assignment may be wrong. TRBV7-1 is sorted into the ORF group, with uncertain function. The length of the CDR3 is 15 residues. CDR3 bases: TGTGCCAGCAGCTTAGCCCCAGGTAGCTCCTACGAGCAGTACTTC. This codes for CASSLAPGSSYEQYF.

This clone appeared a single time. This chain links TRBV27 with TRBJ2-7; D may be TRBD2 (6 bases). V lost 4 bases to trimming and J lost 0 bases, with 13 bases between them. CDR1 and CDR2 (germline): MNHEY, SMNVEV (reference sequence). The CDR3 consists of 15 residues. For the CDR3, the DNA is TGTGCCAGCAGTTCCCTTAGCGGCCTCTCCTACGAGCAGTACTTC. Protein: CASSSLSGLSYEQYF.

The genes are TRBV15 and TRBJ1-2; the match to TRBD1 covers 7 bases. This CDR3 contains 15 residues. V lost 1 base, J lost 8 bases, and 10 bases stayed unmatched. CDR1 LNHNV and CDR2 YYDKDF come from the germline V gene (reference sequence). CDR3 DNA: TGTGCCACCAGCAGAGTGGAGGGGGCGCCGGACGGCTACACCTTC. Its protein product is CATSRVEGAPDGYTF.

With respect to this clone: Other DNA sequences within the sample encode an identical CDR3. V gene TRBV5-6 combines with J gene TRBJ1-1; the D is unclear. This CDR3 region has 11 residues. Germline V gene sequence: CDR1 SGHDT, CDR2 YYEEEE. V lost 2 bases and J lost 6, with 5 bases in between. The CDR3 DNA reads TGTGCCAGCAGCTTTCTCGCTGAAGCTTTCTTT. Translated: CASSFLAEAFF.

CDR3 coding DNA: TGTGCCAGCAGTGACCTGAGCTCCTACAATGAGCAGTTCTTC. Protein product: CASSDLSSYNEQFF. The chain is built from TRBV2 and TRBJ2-1; no clear D gene. Trimming cost V 3 bases and J 0 bases, with 6 bases left between them. CDR3 length equals 14 residues. Germline V gene data show CDR1 as SNHLY and CDR2 as FYNNEI.

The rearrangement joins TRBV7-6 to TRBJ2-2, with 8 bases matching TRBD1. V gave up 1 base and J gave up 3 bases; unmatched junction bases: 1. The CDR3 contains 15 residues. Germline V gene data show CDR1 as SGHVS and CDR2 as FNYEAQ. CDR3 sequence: CASSLGQGYTGELFF. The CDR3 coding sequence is TGTGCCAGCAGCTTAGGACAGGGGTACACCGGGGAGCTGTTTTTT.

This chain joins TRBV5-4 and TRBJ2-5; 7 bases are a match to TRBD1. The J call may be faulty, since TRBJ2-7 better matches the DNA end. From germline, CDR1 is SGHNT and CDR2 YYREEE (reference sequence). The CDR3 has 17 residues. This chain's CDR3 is CASSPRQGAFSFYEQYF. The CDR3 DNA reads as TGTGCCAGCAGCCCTAGACAGGGTGCGTTCTCATTCTACGAGCAGTACTTC.

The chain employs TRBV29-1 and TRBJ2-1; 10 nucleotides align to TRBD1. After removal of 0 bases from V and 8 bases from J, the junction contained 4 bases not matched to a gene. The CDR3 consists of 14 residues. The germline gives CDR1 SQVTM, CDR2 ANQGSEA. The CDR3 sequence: CSVEEGGTGDEQFF. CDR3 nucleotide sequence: TGCAGCGTTGAAGAAGGGGGGACAGGGGATGAGCAGTTCTTC.

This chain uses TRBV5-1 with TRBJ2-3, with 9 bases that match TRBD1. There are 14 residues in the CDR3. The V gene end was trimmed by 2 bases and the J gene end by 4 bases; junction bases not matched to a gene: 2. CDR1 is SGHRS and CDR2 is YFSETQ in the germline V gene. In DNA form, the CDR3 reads TGCGCCAGCAGCTTACAGGGGGCCGCAGATACGCAGTATTTT. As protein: CASSLQGAADTQYF.